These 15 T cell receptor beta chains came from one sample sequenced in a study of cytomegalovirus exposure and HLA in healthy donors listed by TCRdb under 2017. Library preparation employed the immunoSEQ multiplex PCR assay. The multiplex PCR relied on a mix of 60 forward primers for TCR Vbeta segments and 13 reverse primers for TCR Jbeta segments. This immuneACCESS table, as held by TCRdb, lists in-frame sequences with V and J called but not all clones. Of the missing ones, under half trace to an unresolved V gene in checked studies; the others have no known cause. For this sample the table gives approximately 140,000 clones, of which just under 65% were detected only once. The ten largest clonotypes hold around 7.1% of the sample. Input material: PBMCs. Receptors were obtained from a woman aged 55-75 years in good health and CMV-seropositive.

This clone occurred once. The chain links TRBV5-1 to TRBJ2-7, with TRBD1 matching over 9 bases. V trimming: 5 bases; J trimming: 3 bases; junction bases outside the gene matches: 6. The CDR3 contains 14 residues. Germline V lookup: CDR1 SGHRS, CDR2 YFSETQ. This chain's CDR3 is CASRQTGGVYEQYF. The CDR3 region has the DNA TGCGCCAGCAGACAGACAGGGGGTGTCTACGAGCAGTACTTC.

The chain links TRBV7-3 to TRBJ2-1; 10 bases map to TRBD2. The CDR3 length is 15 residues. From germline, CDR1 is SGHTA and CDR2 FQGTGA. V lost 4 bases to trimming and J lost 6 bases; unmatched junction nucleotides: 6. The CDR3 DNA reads TGTGCCAGCAGCTCACTAGCGGGACTACTCAATGAGCAGTTCTTC. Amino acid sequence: CASSSLAGLLNEQFF.

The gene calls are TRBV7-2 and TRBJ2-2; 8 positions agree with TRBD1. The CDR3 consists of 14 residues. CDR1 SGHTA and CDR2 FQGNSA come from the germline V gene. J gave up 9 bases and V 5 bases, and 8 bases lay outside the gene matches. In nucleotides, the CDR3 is TGTGCCAGCAGCCAACAGGGGGTAGAACGGGAGCTGTTTTTT. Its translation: CASSQQGVERELFF.

The CDR3 loop is CSAILAGEREQYF. CDR3 in DNA: TGCAGCGCCATACTAGCGGGAGAGCGGGAGCAGTACTTC. The V call is TRBV29-1, the J call TRBJ2-7; the match to TRBD2 covers 11 bases. The CDR3 is made up of 13 amino acids. V lost 7 bases to trimming and J lost 7 bases; unmatched junction nucleotides: 9. The germline V gene encodes CDR1 SQVTM and CDR2 ANQGSEA.

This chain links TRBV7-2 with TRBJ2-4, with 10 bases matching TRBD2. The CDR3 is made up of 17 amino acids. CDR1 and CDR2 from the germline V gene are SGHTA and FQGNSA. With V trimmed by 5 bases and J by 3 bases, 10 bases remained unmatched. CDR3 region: CASSEDLAGVGKNIQYF. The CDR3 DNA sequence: TGTGCCAGCAGCGAAGATCTAGCGGGAGTAGGCAAAAACATTCAGTACTTC.

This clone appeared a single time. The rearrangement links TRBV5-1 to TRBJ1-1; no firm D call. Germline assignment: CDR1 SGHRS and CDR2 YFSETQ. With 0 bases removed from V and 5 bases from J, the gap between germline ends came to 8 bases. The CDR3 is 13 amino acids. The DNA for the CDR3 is TGCGCCAGCAGCTTGGATCCGGGAACTGAAGCTTTCTTT. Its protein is CASSLDPGTEAFF.

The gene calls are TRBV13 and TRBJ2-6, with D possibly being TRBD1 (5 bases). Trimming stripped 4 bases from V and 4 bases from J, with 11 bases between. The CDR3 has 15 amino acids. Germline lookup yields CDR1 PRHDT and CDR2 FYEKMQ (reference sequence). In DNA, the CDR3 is TGTGCCAGCAGCTCCGCAGGGTCAGGGGCCAACGTCCTGACTTTC. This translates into CASSSAGSGANVLTF.

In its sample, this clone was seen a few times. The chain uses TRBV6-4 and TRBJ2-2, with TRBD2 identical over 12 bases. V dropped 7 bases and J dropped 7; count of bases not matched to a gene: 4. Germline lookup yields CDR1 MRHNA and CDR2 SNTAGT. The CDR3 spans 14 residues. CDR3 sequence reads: CASTRLAGVGELFF. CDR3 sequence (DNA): TGTGCCAGCACGAGACTAGCGGGAGTCGGGGAGCTGTTTTTT.

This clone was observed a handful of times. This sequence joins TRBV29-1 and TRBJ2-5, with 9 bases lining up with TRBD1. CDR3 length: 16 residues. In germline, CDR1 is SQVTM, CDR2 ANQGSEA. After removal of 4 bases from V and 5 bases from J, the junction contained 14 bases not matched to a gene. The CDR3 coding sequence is TGCAGCGTTGGGGGACAGGGAGAGGCAACGGGGGAGACCCAGTACTTC. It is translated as CSVGGQGEATGETQYF. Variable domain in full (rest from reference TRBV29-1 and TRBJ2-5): SAVISQKPSRDICQRGTSLTIQCQVDSQVTMMFWYRQQPGQSLTLIATANQGSEATYESGFVIDKFPISRPNLTFSTLTVSNMSPEDSSIYLCSVGGQGEATGETQYFGPGTRLLVL.

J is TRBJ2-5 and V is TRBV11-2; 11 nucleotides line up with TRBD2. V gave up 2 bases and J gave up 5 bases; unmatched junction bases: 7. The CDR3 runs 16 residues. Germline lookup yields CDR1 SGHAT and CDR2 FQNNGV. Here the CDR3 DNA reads TGTGCCAGCAGCTTATACCTAGCGGGAGGTTTTGAGACCCAGTACTTC. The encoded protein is CASSLYLAGGFETQYF.

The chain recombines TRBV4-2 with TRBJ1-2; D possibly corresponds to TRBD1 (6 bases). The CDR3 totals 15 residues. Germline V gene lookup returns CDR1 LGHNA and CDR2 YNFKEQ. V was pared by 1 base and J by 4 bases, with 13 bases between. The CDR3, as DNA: TGTGCCAGCAGCCAAGCCCGACAGGTTCCCTATGGCTACACCTTC. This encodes CASSQARQVPYGYTF.

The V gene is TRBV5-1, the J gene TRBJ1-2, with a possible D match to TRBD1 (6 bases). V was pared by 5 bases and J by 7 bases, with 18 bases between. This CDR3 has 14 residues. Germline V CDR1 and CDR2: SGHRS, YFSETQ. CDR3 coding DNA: TGCGCCAGCAGGGCCCCGGGGGGGCGCGGTGGCTACACCTTC. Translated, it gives CASRAPGGRGGYTF. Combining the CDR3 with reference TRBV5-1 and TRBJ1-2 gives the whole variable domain KAGVTQTPRYLIKTRGQQVTLSCSPISGHRSVSWYQQTPGQGLQFLFEYFSETQRNKGNFPGRFSGRQFSNSRSEMNVSTLELGDSALYLCASRAPGGRGGYTFGSGTRLTVV.

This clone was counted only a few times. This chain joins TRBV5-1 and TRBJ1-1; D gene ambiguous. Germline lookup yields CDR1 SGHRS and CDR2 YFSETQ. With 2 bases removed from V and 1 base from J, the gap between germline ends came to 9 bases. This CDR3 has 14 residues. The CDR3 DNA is TGCGCCAGCAGCTTTCAGACTGGGAACACTGAAGCTTTCTTT. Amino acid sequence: CASSFQTGNTEAFF.

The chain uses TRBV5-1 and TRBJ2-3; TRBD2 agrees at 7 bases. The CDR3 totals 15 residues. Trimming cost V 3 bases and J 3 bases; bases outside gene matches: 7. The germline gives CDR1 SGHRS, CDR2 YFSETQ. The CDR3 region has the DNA TGCGCCAGCAGCTCCTCGGGAGCGGGGACAGATACGCAGTATTTT. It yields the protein CASSSSGAGTDTQYF.

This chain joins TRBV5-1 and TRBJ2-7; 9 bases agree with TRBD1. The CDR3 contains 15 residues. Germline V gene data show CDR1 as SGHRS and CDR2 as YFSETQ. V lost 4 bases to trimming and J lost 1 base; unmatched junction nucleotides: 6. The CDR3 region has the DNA TGCGCCAGCAGCAGAACCGGGACAGGGTCCTACGAGCAGTACTTC. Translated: CASSRTGTGSYEQYF.